This TCR beta chain was sequenced for a study of beta chain features in type 1 diabetes. Study conclusions and caveats: PCR, the amplification step, might favor shorter templates, equally in patients and controls.

Reverse transcription of all isolated RNA meant that expressed TCRB transcripts were sequenced. TCRdb's table, derived via immunoSEQ multiplex PCR, lists solely in-frame clones and lacks some. Here the sample spans hundreds of thousands of clones, roughly 15% being singletons. For this clone: The antigen is unknown.

Germline assignment: CDR1 MNHEY and CDR2 SVGAGI. The CDR3 extends over 16 amino acids. V lost 0 bases to trimming and J lost 6 bases, with 16 bases between them. This receptor was obtained from a man aged 25-40 years in good health. Sequencing input: central memory CD4+ T cells from blood. The chain has TRBV6-5 and TRBJ2-3; D is unresolved. The CDR3 bases are TGTGCCAGCAGTTACTCGAACGCGGCCTTGTCCGATACGCAGTATTTT. It specifies CASSYSNAALSDTQYF.